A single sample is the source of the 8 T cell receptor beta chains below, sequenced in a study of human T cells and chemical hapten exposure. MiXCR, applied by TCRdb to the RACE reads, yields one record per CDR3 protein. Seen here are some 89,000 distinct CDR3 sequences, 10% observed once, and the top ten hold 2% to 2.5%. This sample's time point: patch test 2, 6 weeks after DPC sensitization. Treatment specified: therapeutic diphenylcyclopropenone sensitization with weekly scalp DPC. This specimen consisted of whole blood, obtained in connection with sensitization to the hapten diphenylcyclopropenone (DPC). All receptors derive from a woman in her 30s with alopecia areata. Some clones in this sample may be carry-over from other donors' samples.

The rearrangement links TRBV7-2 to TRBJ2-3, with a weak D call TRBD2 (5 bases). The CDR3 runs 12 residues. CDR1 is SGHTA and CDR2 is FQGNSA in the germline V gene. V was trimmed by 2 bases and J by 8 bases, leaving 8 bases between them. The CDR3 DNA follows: TGTGCCAGCAGCTTACCACTAGGTACGCAGTATTTT. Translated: CASSLPLGTQYF. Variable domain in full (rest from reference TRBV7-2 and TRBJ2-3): GAGVSQSPSNKVTEKGKDVELRCDPISGHTALYWYRQSLGQGLEFLIYFQGNSAPDKSGLPSDRFSAERTGGSVSTLTIQRTQQEDSAVYLCASSLPLGTQYFGPGTRLTVL.

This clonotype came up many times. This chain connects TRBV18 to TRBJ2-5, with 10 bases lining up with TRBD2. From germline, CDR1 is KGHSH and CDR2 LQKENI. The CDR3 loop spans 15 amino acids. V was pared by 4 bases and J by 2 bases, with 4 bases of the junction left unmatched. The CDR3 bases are TGTGCCAGCTCACTACTAGCGGGACCACAAGAGACCCAGTACTTC. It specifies CASSLLAGPQETQYF.

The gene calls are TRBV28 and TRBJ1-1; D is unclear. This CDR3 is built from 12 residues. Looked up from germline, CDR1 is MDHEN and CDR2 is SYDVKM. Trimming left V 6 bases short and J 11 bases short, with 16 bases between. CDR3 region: CASSYTPAVAFF. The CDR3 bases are TGTGCCAGCAGCTACACACCGGCCGTGGCTTTCTTT.

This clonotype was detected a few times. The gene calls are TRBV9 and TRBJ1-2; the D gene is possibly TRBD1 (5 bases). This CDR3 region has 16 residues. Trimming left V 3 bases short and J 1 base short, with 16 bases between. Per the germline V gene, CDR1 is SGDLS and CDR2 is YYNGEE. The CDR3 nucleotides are TGTGCCAGCAGCGGAATTCTACCAAGGGGTAACTATGGCTACACCTTC. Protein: CASSGILPRGNYGYTF. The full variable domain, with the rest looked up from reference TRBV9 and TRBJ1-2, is DSGVTQTPKHLITATGQRVTLRCSPRSGDLSVYWYQQSLDQGLQFLIQYYNGEERAKGNILERFSAQQFPDLHSELNLSSLELGDSALYFCASSGILPRGNYGYTFGSGTRLTVV.

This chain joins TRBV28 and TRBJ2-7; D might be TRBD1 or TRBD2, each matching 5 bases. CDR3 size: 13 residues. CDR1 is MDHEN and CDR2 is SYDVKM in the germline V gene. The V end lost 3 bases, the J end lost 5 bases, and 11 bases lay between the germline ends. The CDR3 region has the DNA TGTGCCAGCAGTTTGGCCAGGGACCACGAGCAGTACTTC. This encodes CASSLARDHEQYF.

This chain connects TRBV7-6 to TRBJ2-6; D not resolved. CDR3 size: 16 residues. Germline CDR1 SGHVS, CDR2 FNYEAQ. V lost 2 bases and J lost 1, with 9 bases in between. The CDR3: CASSLNQASGANVLTF. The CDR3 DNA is TGTGCCAGCAGCTTAAATCAGGCGTCTGGGGCCAACGTCCTGACTTTC.

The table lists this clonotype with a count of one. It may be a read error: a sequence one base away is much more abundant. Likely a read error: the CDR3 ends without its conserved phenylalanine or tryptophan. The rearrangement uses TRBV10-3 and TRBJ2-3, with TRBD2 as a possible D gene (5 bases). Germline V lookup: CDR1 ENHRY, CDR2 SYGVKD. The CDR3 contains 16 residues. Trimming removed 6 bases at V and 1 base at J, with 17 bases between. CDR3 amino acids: CAISDLAAAGTDTQYY. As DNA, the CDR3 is TGTGCCATCAGCGACCTAGCTGCGGCCGGCACAGATACGCAGTATTAT.

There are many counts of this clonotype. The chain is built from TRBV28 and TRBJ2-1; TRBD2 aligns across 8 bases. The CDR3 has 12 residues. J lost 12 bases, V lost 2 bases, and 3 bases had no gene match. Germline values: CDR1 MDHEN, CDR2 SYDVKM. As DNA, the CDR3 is TGTGCCAGCAGTTTACAAGCGGGAGTGCAGTTCTTC. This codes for CASSLQAGVQFF.